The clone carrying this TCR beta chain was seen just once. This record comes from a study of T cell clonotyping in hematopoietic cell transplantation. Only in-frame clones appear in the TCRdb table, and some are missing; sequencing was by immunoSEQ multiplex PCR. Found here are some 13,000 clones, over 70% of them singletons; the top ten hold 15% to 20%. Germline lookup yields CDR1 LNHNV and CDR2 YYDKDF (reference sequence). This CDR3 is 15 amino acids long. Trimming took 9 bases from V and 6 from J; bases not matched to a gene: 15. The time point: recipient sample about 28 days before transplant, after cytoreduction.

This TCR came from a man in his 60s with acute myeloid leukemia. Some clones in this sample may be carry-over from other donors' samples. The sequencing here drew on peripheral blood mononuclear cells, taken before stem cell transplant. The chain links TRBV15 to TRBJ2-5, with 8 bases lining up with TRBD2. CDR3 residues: CATRPGGEEGKTQYF. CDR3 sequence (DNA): TGTGCCACGCGGCCGGGGGGGGAAGAGGGAAAGACCCAGTACTTC.